This T cell receptor beta chain stems from a study of T-cell memory formation after mild COVID-19. Each CDR3 protein is one row after TCRdb ran MiXCR on the 5' RACE reads. This table holds fewer than 400,000 distinct CDR3 sequences, 15% to 20% found once. The CDR3 is made up of 14 amino acids. Germline V gene sequence: CDR1 SGHRS, CDR2 YFSETQ. V dropped 0 bases and J dropped 8 bases, with 14 bases sitting between them. The specimen sequenced was PBMCs or a T cell subset sorted from them (not recorded which). This clonotype originated in a man younger than 30 who had mild COVID-19 (a few samples of this study predate the infection). Cell type and time point are not known. The genes are TRBV5-1 and TRBJ1-2; D is undetermined. The CDR3 protein is CASSLAAGSAGYTF. CDR3 coding DNA: TGCGCCAGCAGCTTGGCCGCAGGATCGGCGGGCTACACCTTC.